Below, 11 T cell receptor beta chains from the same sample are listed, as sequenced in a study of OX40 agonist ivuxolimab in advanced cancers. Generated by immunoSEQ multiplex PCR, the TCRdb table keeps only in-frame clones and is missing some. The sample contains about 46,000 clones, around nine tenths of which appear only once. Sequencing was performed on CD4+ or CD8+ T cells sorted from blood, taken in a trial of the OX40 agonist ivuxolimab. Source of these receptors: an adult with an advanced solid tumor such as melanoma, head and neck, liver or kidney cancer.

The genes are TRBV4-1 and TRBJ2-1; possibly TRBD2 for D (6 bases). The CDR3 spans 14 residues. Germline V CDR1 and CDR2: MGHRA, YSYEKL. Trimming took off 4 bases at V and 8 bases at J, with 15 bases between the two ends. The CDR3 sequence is CASSPYGLRDEQFF. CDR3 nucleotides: TGCGCCAGCAGCCCCTACGGACTAAGAGATGAGCAGTTCTTC.

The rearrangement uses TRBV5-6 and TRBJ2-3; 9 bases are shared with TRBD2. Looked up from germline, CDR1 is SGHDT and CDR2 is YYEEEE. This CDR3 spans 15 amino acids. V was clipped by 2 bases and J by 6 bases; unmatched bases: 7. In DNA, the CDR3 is TGTGCCAGCAGCTTCCCTAGCGGGACCGCCGATACGCAGTATTTT. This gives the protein CASSFPSGTADTQYF.

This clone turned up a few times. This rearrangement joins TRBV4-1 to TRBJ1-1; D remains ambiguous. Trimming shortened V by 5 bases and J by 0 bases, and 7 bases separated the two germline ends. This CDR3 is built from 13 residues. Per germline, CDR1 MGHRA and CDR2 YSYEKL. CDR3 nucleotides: TGCGCCAGCAGCGCCCCCGTGAACACTGAAGCTTTCTTT. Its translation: CASSAPVNTEAFF.

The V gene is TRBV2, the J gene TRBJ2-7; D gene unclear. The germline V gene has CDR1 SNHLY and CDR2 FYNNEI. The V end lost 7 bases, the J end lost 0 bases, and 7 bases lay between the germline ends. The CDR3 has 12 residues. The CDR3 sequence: CASTSSSYEQYF. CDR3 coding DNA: TGTGCCAGCACGTCAAGCTCCTACGAGCAGTACTTC. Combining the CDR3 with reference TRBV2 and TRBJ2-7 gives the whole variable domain EPEVTQTPSHQVTQMGQEVILRCVPISNHLYFYWYRQILGQKVEFLVSFYNNEISEKSEIFDDQFSVERPDGSNFTLKIRSTKLEDSAMYFCASTSSSYEQYFGPGTRLTVT.

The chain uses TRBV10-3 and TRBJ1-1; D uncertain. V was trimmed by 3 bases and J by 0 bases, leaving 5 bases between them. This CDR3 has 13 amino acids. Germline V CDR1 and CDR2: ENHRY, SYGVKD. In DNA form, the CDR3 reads TGTGCCATCAGTGACAGATTGAACACTGAAGCTTTCTTT. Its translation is CAISDRLNTEAFF.

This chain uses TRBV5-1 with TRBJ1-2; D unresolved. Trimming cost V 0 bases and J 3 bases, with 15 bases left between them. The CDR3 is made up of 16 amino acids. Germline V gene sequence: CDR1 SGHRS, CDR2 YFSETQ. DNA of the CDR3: TGCGCCAGCAGCTTGGGGAATGGGCACAGAGACTATGGCTACACCTTC. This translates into CASSLGNGHRDYGYTF.

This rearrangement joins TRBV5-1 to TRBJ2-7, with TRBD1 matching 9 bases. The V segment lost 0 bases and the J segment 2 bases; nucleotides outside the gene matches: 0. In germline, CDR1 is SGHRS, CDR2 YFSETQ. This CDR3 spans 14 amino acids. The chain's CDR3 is CASSLGQGAYEQYF. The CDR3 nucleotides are TGCGCCAGCAGCTTGGGACAGGGGGCCTACGAGCAGTACTTC. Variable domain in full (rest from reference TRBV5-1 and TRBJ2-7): KAGVTQTPRYLIKTRGQQVTLSCSPISGHRSVSWYQQTPGQGLQFLFEYFSETQRNKGNFPGRFSGRQFSNSRSEMNVSTLELGDSALYLCASSLGQGAYEQYFGPGTRLTVT.

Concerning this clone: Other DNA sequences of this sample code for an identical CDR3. For the CDR3, the DNA is TGTGCCAGCAGTTTAATCCCTAGTGGGAGAGAGGAGCAGTACTTC. This gives the protein CASSLIPSGREEQYF. The rearrangement uses TRBV28 and TRBJ2-7; D may be TRBD2 (5 bases). The CDR3 is 15 residues long. Germline assignment: CDR1 MDHEN and CDR2 SYDVKM. The V and J ends lost 2 bases and 7 bases respectively, with 18 bases between them.

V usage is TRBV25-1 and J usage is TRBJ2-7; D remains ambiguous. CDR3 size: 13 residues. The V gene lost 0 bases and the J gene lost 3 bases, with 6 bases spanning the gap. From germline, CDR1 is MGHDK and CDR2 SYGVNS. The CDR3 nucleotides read TGTGCCAGCAGTGAATACGGCGGCTACGAGCAGTACTTC. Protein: CASSEYGGYEQYF.

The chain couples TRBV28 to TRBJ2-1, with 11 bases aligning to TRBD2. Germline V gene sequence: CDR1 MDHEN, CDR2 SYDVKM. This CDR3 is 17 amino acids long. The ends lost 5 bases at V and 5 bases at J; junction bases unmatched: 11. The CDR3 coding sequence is TGTGCCAGCAGTCCCTATGGGACTAGCGGAGGCGACAATGAGCAGTTCTTC. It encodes CASSPYGTSGGDNEQFF.

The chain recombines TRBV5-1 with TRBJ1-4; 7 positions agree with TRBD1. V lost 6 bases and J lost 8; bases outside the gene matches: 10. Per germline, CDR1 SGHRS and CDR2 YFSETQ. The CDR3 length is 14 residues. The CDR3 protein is CASTLDVGQEKLFF. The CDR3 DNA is TGCGCCAGCACCCTGGATGTGGGACAGGAAAAACTGTTTTTT.